This paragraph reports one TCR beta chain. No antigen is known for it. These data belong to a study of cytomegalovirus exposure and HLA in healthy donors. Turning to the study itself: Out of 150 million to 200 million T cells, an earlier analysis found 117 million unique TCR beta sequences in total.

Study results and caveats: A later analysis associated 15,000 to 20,000 TCR beta sequences with HLA alleles at a 0.05 false discovery rate.

Healthy bone marrow donors made up the cohort. PCR was performed using 60 Vbeta and 13 Jbeta primers. Clones were read by immunoSEQ multiplex PCR, and TCRdb kept only the in-frame ones, dropping some. The top ten hold 1.4% of the sample, which has 180,000 or so clones, around 80% seen once. The specimen was PBMCs. The source is a girl aged 5 to 17 in good health and CMV-seropositive.

The CDR3 region has the DNA TGTGCCAGTAGATCAGCAGACAGGGAGAATGAAAAACTGTTTTTT. Translation: CASRSADRENEKLFF. The V call is TRBV19, the J call TRBJ1-4; TRBD1 agrees at 7 bases. J gave up 5 bases and V 6 bases, and 9 bases lay outside the gene matches. The germline V gene has CDR1 LNHDA and CDR2 SQIVND (reference sequence). CDR3 length: 15 amino acids.